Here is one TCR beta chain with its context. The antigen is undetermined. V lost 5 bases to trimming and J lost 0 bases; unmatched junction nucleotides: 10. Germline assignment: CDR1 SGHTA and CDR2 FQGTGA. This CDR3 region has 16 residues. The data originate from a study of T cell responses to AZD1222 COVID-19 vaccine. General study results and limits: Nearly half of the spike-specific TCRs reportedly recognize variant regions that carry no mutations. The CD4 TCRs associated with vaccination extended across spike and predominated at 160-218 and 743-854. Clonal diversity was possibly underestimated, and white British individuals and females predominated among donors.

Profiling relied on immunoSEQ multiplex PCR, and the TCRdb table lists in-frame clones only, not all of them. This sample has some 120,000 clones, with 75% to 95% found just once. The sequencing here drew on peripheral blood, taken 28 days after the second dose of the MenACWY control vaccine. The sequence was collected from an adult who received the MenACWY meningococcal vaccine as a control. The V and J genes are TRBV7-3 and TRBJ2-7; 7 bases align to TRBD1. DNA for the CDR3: TGTGCCAGCAGCCCCACCCAGGACAGGTCCTCCTACGAGCAGTACTTC. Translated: CASSPTQDRSSYEQYF.